Listed below are T cell receptor beta chains from one sample, sequenced in a study of patients and donors after allogeneic stem cell transplantation. MiXCR was run by TCRdb on the RT-PCR reads, yielding one entry per CDR3 protein. The sample contains approximately 37,000 distinct CDR3 sequences, more than 30% of which appear only once. Sequencing input: blood, either unsorted or a sorted T cell fraction (not recorded which). These receptor sequences come from a human donor who was either an allogeneic HSCT recipient or a stem cell or donor lymphocyte infusion donor (not recorded which). It is not recorded whose cells these are; they may come from a transplant donor. Both conserved end residues are part of each CDR3. D genes are given only for firm matches. The listing skips clone size in some rows; elsewhere it reads once, few, many or a size class.

j_call,d_call,clone_size,v_call,cdr3_aa,cdr3_nt
TRBJ1-4,-,-,TRBV4-1,CASSPRTDEKLFF,TGCGCCAGCAGCCCTCGGACGGATGAAAAACTGTTTTTT
TRBJ1-6,TRBD1,-,TRBV18,CASSQNFRDRSNSPLHF,TGTGCCAGCTCACAAAACTTCCGGGACAGGAGTAATTCACCCCTCCACTTT
TRBJ1-2,TRBD1,few,TRBV12-5,CASGLGTGLGNYGYTF,TGTGCTAGTGGTTTGGGGACAGGGTTAGGTAACTATGGCTACACCTTC
TRBJ1-2,TRBD1,few,TRBV10-3,CAISESFTGEGGYTF,TGTGCCATCAGTGAGTCCTTTACAGGGGAAGGTGGCTACACCTTC
TRBJ1-1,-,-,TRBV7-9,CASSPSSRGGRTEAFF,TGTGCCAGCAGCCCGTCCTCGCGCGGGGGTAGGACTGAAGCTTTCTTT
TRBJ2-7,-,-,TRBV7-9,CASSLGSNSRAQHEQYF,TGTGCCAGCAGCTTAGGTTCGAACAGTCGGGCGCAACACGAGCAGTACTTC
TRBJ2-2,-,-,TRBV28,CASSLRRPGELFF,TGTGCCAGCAGTTTAAGGCGCCCCGGGGAGCTGTTTTTT
TRBJ1-2,-,many,TRBV3-2,CASSQGLPGQYGYTF,TGTGCCAGCAGCCAAGGCCTACCGGGACAGTATGGCTACACCTTC
TRBJ2-7,TRBD1,-,TRBV5-1,CASSIGQGAVEQYF,TGCGCCAGCAGCATCGGACAGGGGGCGGTCGAGCAGTACTTC
TRBJ2-7,-,-,TRBV29-1,CSVNWGALSSYEQYF,TGCAGCGTTAATTGGGGGGCCCTGAGCTCCTACGAGCAGTACTTC
TRBJ1-2,TRBD1,-,TRBV20-1,CSASRTGGRSGYTF,TGCAGTGCTAGCCGGACAGGGGGCAGAAGCGGCTACACCTTC
TRBJ2-2,-,-,TRBV5-1,CASSSIGEPTGELFF,TGCGCCAGCAGCTCGATTGGCGAACCGACCGGGGAGCTGTTTTTT
TRBJ1-2,-,-,TRBV12-3/TRBV12-4,CASSITNYGYTF,TGTGCCAGCAGTATCACCAACTATGGCTACACCTTC
TRBJ1-2,TRBD1,-,TRBV9,CASSALWDRGRYGYTF,TGTGCCAGCAGCGCCCTCTGGGACAGGGGCCGCTATGGCTACACCTTC
TRBJ1-1,-,few,TRBV28,CASSLPGNTEAFF,TGTGCCAGCAGCCTCCCAGGGAACACTGAAGCTTTCTTT
TRBJ2-7,TRBD2,few,TRBV20-1,CSALLGGRNEQYF,TGCAGTGCTCTCTTGGGAGGGCGGAACGAGCAGTACTTC
TRBJ2-1,TRBD2,few,TRBV25-1,CASSLGLEVPNEQFF,TGTGCCAGCAGCTTGGGACTAGAGGTTCCCAATGAGCAGTTCTTC
TRBJ1-2,-,-,TRBV29-1,CSVEGRPYGYTF,TGCAGCGTAGAGGGACGGCCCTATGGCTACACCTTC
TRBJ1-1,-,-,TRBV7-3,CASSLRGGFRTEAFF,TGTGCCAGCAGCTTAAGAGGGGGGTTTAGGACTGAAGCTTTCTTT
TRBJ2-3,TRBD2,-,TRBV5-1,CASSPPTSGTTDTQYF,TGCGCCAGCAGCCCCCCGACTAGCGGGACGACAGATACGCAGTATTTT
TRBJ2-3,-,-,TRBV28,CASTSGGEGDTQYF,TGTGCCAGCACCTCCGGGGGCGAGGGAGATACGCAGTATTTT
TRBJ1-6,-,-,TRBV7-2,CASSLGYNSPLHF,TGTGCCAGCAGCTTAGGGTATAATTCACCCCTCCACTTT
TRBJ1-2,-,-,TRBV5-1,CASSATTNYGYTF,TGCGCCAGCAGCGCCACAACTAACTATGGCTACACCTTC
TRBJ2-5,-,-,TRBV7-7,CASSLGQGETQYF,TGTGCTAGCAGCCTGGGACAAGGAGAGACCCAGTACTTC
TRBJ2-1,TRBD2,-,TRBV29-1,CSVEKTSGYMGDEQFF,TGCAGCGTCGAAAAGACTAGCGGGTATATGGGGGATGAGCAGTTCTTC
TRBJ2-5,TRBD2,-,TRBV7-2,CASSLRRGLAGETQYF,TGTGCCAGCAGCTTAAGAAGAGGACTAGCGGGAGAGACCCAGTACTTC
TRBJ1-1,-,-,TRBV7-3,CASTPSAGNTEAFF,TGTGCCAGCACCCCCTCCGCCGGGAACACTGAAGCTTTCTTT
TRBJ2-7,-,-,TRBV3-1,CASSQADLGSYEQYF,TGTGCCAGCAGCCAAGCGGATCTAGGCTCCTACGAGCAGTACTTC
TRBJ1-5,-,few,TRBV5-1,CASSSSPGNQPQHF,TGCGCCAGCAGCTCGTCGCCAGGGAATCAGCCCCAGCATTTT
TRBJ2-1,TRBD2,-,TRBV27,CASSLYGTSGNNEQFF,TGTGCCAGCAGTTTATACGGGACTAGCGGGAACAATGAGCAGTTCTTC
TRBJ2-1,-,few,TRBV7-2,CASSSPGRDSYNEQFF,TGTGCCAGCAGCTCCCCGGGCAGGGACTCCTACAATGAGCAGTTCTTC
TRBJ1-2,TRBD1,-,TRBV28,CASSLWDRVPRGYTF,TGTGCCAGCAGTTTATGGGACAGGGTTCCTCGTGGCTACACCTTC
TRBJ1-6,TRBD1,few,TRBV10-3,CAISEGGSPLHF,TGTGCCATCAGTGAAGGGGGCTCACCCCTCCACTTT
TRBJ1-5,-,-,TRBV20-1,CSARDPGYSNQPQHF,TGCAGTGCTAGAGATCCCGGGTATAGCAATCAGCCCCAGCATTTT
TRBJ2-1,-,-,TRBV9,CASSEEAGPYYNEQFF,TGTGCCAGCAGCGAGGAGGCAGGGCCCTACTACAATGAGCAGTTCTTC
TRBJ2-1,-,-,TRBV12-3/TRBV12-4,CASSLLGNEQFF,TGTGCCAGCAGTTTATTGGGCAATGAGCAGTTCTTC
TRBJ1-2,TRBD1,-,TRBV9,CASSELPITGGEGYTF,TGTGCCAGCAGCGAGCTTCCAATCACAGGGGGAGAGGGCTACACCTTC
TRBJ1-6,-,many,TRBV20-1,CSASFSGAGSPLHF,TGCAGTGCTAGTTTCTCCGGGGCAGGCTCACCCCTCCACTTT
TRBJ1-1,TRBD1,medium-sized,TRBV28,CASSRGQGEAFF,TGTGCCAGCAGTCGGGGACAGGGGGAAGCTTTCTTT
TRBJ2-3,TRBD1,few,TRBV11-1,CASSSWTGRTDTQYF,TGTGCCAGCAGCTCGTGGACAGGGCGGACAGATACGCAGTATTTT
TRBJ2-7,TRBD2,-,TRBV4-1,CASSQEGRAAGEQHF,TGCGCCAGCAGCCAAGAGGGGAGGGCCGCGGGCGAGCAGCACTTC
TRBJ1-2,TRBD1,-,TRBV20-1,CSAPGQTYTF,TGCAGTGCCCCGGGACAGACATACACCTTC
TRBJ2-3,TRBD2,once,TRBV6-6,CASLTSGFPGDTQYF,TGTGCCAGCCTAACTAGCGGATTTCCAGGGGATACGCAGTATTTT
TRBJ2-5,TRBD2,-,TRBV6-6,CASRLSGGQETQYF,TGTGCCAGCAGACTTAGCGGGGGGCAAGAGACCCAGTACTTC
TRBJ1-1,TRBD1,many,TRBV6-5,CASSRESGTGTSEAFF,TGTGCCAGCAGTCGGGAGTCCGGGACAGGGACCTCTGAAGCTTTCTTT
TRBJ1-3,-,-,TRBV20-1,CSARGAVRPFLSGNTIYF,TGCAGTGCTAGGGGCGCGGTCCGTCCCTTTCTATCTGGAAACACCATATATTTT
TRBJ1-2,-,-,TRBV24-1,CATSRGHNYGYTF,TGTGCCACCAGCAGGGGACACAACTATGGCTACACCTTC
TRBJ1-3,-,many,TRBV4-3,CASSQELFRGLGNTIYF,TGCGCCAGCAGCCAAGAGTTATTCAGGGGTCTTGGAAACACCATATATTTT
TRBJ1-5,TRBD1,many,TRBV29-1,CSVVAGTGGAYGNQPQHF,TGCAGCGTTGTGGCCGGGACAGGGGGCGCATATGGCAATCAGCCCCAGCATTTT
TRBJ2-3,TRBD2,few,TRBV7-2,CASSLSVAGVGDTQYF,TGTGCCAGCAGCCTCTCCGTAGCGGGAGTTGGGGATACGCAGTATTTT
TRBJ2-2,-,-,TRBV28,CASHETGGAGGELFF,TGTGCCAGCCACGAGACTGGAGGGGCGGGCGGGGAGCTGTTTTTT
TRBJ1-2,TRBD1,-,TRBV7-2,CASSPSPRDSYGYTF,TGTGCCAGCAGCCCAAGCCCCCGGGACAGCTATGGCTACACCTTC
TRBJ2-3,TRBD1,-,TRBV6-5,CASSYSTGGTWTDTQYF,TGTGCCAGCAGTTACTCGACAGGGGGCACTTGGACAGATACGCAGTATTTT
TRBJ2-7,TRBD1,few,TRBV6-6,CASSGLRDRDYEQYF,TGTGCCAGCAGTGGTCTCCGGGACAGGGACTACGAGCAGTACTTC
TRBJ2-1,TRBD2,few,TRBV4-3,CASSQGLAVNEQFF,TGCGCCAGCAGCCAGGGACTAGCGGTCAATGAGCAGTTCTTC
TRBJ1-3,TRBD1,few,TRBV4-2,CASSQAQDRTGNTIYF,TGTGCCAGCAGCCAAGCTCAGGACAGGACTGGAAACACCATATATTTT
TRBJ2-7,-,few,TRBV20-1,CSAPISYEQYF,TGCAGTGCCCCTATCTCCTACGAGCAGTACTTC